This section outlines one T cell receptor beta chain sequence together with its context. This clonotype showed up just a few times. It lacks a known antigen. The sample holds no much larger clone one base away, and base qualities are not on file. Based on the germline V gene (reference sequence), the CDR1 and CDR2 sequences are PRHDT and FYEKMQ. At the junction V is shortened by 3 bases and J by 8 bases, with 13 bases in between. From cysteine to phenylalanine, the CDR3 is 14 amino acids long. CDR3 DNA is the only sequence kept; it has 42 bases, read in frame from the first base. This entry comes from a study of T-cell memory formation after mild COVID-19 (dated by TCRdb to the early 2020s). Turning to the overall study: TCR sequence clusters from the two donors were found to be largely donor specific. In a couple of donors, T-cell clones that expanded and contracted after mild COVID-19 were tracked by sequencing TCRalpha and TCRbeta repertoires over time. Two young, previously healthy adult volunteers, one female and one male, were included in the cohort.

General study outcomes and caveats: The study included only a couple of mild cases, and larger cohorts that include severe cases with pre-infection samples were judged to be necessary. Some responding clones were detected in pre-infection memory, suggesting pre-existing cross-reactive memory T cells joined the SARS-CoV-2 response. The second-wave clones that peaked on day 37 were not confirmed to be SARS-CoV-2 specific. Contracting CD4+ clones were found mainly in CM and EM memory subsets, while CD8+ clones were enriched in EMRA. Balanced CD4/CD8 phenotypes were observed for clones contracting from day 15 to 85, whereas a bias towards CD4+ was observed for a second wave of clones expanding from day 15 to 37.

PBMCs were isolated by Ficoll-Paque density gradient centrifugation. Sequencing was performed on an Illumina NovaSeq 6000. TCRalpha and TCRbeta cDNA libraries were built by 5'RACE with constant-segment primers, adding sample barcodes and unique molecular identifiers. Trizol reagent was used to extract RNA from every sample. The libraries were amplified in two PCR steps, and the second step added a second sample barcode and Illumina TruSeq adapters. The libraries were sequenced on an Illumina NovaSeq using 2 x 150 bp paired-end reads. Per the source publication's procedure: The reads were demultiplexed and collapsed into UMI-guided consensus sequences using migec v1.2.7. Using mixcr v2.1.11, UMI consensuses were aligned to TRA and TRB V and J templates and then assembled into clonotypes. A clonotype was counted as expanded or contracted only when both edgeR and NoisET called the clonotype significant, with the noise models trained on biological replicates. For edgeR calls, the cutoffs were a false discovery rate-adjusted p below 0.01 and a log2 fold-change threshold of 1. As an exploratory analysis of dynamics, PCA with hierarchical clustering was applied to max-normalized trajectories of the 1000 most abundant clonotypes. Separately sequenced CD4+ and CD8+ repertoires were used to assign the CD4 or CD8 phenotype of responding clones. TCRdb trimmed public reads at Q25 via fastp, called clones via MiXCR and kept in-frame beta chains. Here each entry gathers all rows of one CDR3 protein and keeps the most common genes and DNA. TCRdb, rather than the study authors, made the V and J calls. In this sample the table shows hundreds of thousands of distinct CDR3 sequences, approximately 25% of which occur a single time. About an eighth of the sample is in the top ten clones.

The rearrangement joined TRBV13 to TRBJ1-4, with the D gene too uncertain to name. The sample comprised PBMCs or a T cell subset sorted from them (not recorded which). This receptor was obtained from an adult woman who had mild COVID-19 (a few samples of this study predate the infection). The sample titles of this study are shuffled in the database, so cell type and time point are left out; the donor was told from shared clones. The nucleotide sequence is given as TGTGCCAGCAGCTTTCCCGGGGAGGGCGAAAAACTGTTTTTT. Translated, this gives CASSFPGEGEKLFF.